A single sample gave rise to the 28 T cell receptor beta chains below, sequenced in a study of cytomegalovirus exposure and HLA in healthy donors. The PCR had 60 Vbeta and 13 Jbeta primers. The data were produced by immunoSEQ multiplex PCR, yet TCRdb's version contains in-frame clones alone and is incomplete. This sample contains roughly 40,000 clones. Input material: PBMCs. Receptor source: a man aged 30 to 39 in good health and CMV-seronegative.

The genes are TRBV18 and TRBJ1-5, with D unclear. Trimming removed 4 bases from V and 2 bases from J, with 3 bases in between. The CDR3 extends over 12 amino acids. CDR1 is KGHSH, CDR2 LQKENI, per germline. CDR3 loop: CASSLGNQPQHF. The CDR3 bases are TGTGCCAGCTCACTAGGCAATCAGCCCCAGCATTTT.

The rearrangement uses TRBV9 and TRBJ2-1, with D unresolved. V was clipped by 0 bases and J by 0 bases, with 7 bases between them. CDR1 and CDR2 (germline): SGDLS, YYNGEE. The length of the CDR3 is 15 residues. As DNA, the CDR3 is TGTGCCAGCAGCGTAGGAGGAGACTCCTACAATGAGCAGTTCTTC. It specifies CASSVGGDSYNEQFF.

The genes are TRBV4-1 and TRBJ1-5; no clear D gene. The CDR3 spans 15 residues. CDR1 and CDR2 from the germline V gene are MGHRA and YSYEKL. V lost 0 bases and J lost 0, with 6 bases in between. CDR3 protein: CASSQDAGSNQPQHF. Written as DNA, the CDR3 is TGCGCCAGCAGCCAAGACGCCGGTAGCAATCAGCCCCAGCATTTT.

This chain links TRBV5-1 with TRBJ1-6, with D possibly TRBD1 on 5 matching bases. The V gene lost 3 bases and the J gene lost 15 bases, with 13 bases spanning the gap. The V gene's germline CDR1 is SGHRS and CDR2 YFSETQ. The CDR3 totals 12 residues. The CDR3 bases are TGCGCCAGCAGCTCCGGGGCCGGGGGCCTCCACTTT. Translated: CASSSGAGGLHF.

This chain joins TRBV18 and TRBJ1-2; D gene unclear. Germline V gene sequence: CDR1 KGHSH, CDR2 LQKENI. CDR3 length: 16 amino acids. Trimming cost V 6 bases and J 2 bases, with 19 bases left between them. The CDR3 spells CASSLLAGFINYGYTF. The CDR3 DNA sequence: TGTGCCAGCTCGCTCCTCGCAGGTTTTATAAACTATGGCTACACCTTC.

V is TRBV4-2 and J is TRBJ1-6, with 8 bases aligning to TRBD1. This CDR3 comprises 17 residues. J was trimmed by 6 bases and V by 0 bases; bases with no gene match: 7. Germline CDR1 and CDR2: LGHNA and YNFKEQ. The CDR3 protein is CASSQDADRGPNSPLHF. DNA of the CDR3: TGTGCCAGCAGCCAAGATGCCGACAGGGGCCCTAATTCACCCCTCCACTTT.

The genes are TRBV19 and TRBJ1-2; 7 bases agree with TRBD1. V was clipped by 4 bases and J by 2 bases; unmatched bases: 13. The CDR3 extends over 17 amino acids. Germline V gene sequence: CDR1 LNHDA, CDR2 SQIVND (reference sequence). The CDR3 bases are TGTGCCAGTAGTAGCTGGGACAGTGGGATGGGGAACTATGGCTACACCTTC. Translating it yields CASSSWDSGMGNYGYTF. Together with reference TRBV19 and TRBJ1-2, the CDR3 gives the full variable domain: DGGITQSPKYLFRKEGQNVTLSCEQNLNHDAMYWYRQDPGQGLRLIYYSQIVNDFQKGDIAEGYSVSREKKESFPLTVTSAQKNPTAFYLCASSSWDSGMGNYGYTFGSGTRLTVV.

V and J are TRBV30 and TRBJ1-1; D is unclear. V was cut by 5 bases and J by 9 bases, with 19 bases left in between. Germline CDR1 GTSNPN, CDR2 SVGIG (reference sequence). The CDR3 is 13 amino acids. The DNA for the CDR3 is TGTGCCTGGGCACTTCCGGGAGGAGTAAAAGCTTTCTTT. As protein: CAWALPGGVKAFF.

As concerns this clone: One end of the junction fails to match germline, which may point to a read error. CDR3 sequence reads: CASSKFRSLQETQYF. The CDR3 nucleotides read TGTGCTAGCAGCAAATTCAGGTCCCTGCAAGAGACCCAGTACTTC. This chain connects TRBV7-7 to TRBJ2-5, with D hard to call. This CDR3 has 15 amino acids. The germline gives CDR1 SSHAT, CDR2 FNYEAQ (reference sequence).

The chain couples TRBV19 to TRBJ1-2, with 8 bases fitting TRBD1. Germline V gene data show CDR1 as LNHDA and CDR2 as SQIVND (reference sequence). This CDR3 is 18 amino acids long. V trimming: 5 bases; J trimming: 2 bases; junction bases outside the gene matches: 16. CDR3 DNA sequence: TGTGCCAGTAGTGGGAGCAGGGGGCTGCTTCCTGGGAACTATGGCTACACCTTC. It specifies CASSGSRGLLPGNYGYTF.

Written as DNA, the CDR3 is TGTGCCAGCAGCTCTACAGGGGGTAGTGGCTACACCTTC. Protein: CASSSTGGSGYTF. The chain combines TRBV7-8 with TRBJ1-2; 8 bases line up with TRBD1. The trim removed 4 bases at V and 7 bases at J, leaving 5 bases unmatched. The CDR3 is 13 residues long. CDR1 is SGHVS, CDR2 FQNEAQ, per germline.

The chain uses TRBV29-1 and TRBJ1-1; 7 bases align to TRBD1. The CDR3 runs 12 residues. Trimming cost V 7 bases and J 4 bases; bases outside gene matches: 6. CDR1 SQVTM and CDR2 ANQGSEA come from the germline V gene. This chain's CDR3 is CSARQGTTEAFF. The CDR3 DNA reads TGCAGCGCCCGACAGGGTACCACTGAAGCTTTCTTT.

V gene TRBV6-5 combines with J gene TRBJ1-2, with TRBD1 matching over 7 bases. The CDR3 is 12 amino acids. Losses at the gene ends were 6 bases for V and 5 bases for J; bases not matched to a gene: 3. Germline loops: CDR1 MNHEY, CDR2 SVGAGI. In nucleotides, the CDR3 is TGTGCCAGCAGACGACAGGGATATGGCTACACCTTC. It translates to CASRRQGYGYTF.

This chain connects TRBV18 to TRBJ2-7; TRBD1 might be the D (6 bases). The CDR3 contains 16 residues. Germline V gene lookup returns CDR1 KGHSH and CDR2 LQKENI. V lost 3 bases and J lost 1, with 16 bases in between. The CDR3 coding sequence is TGTGCCAGCTCACCCCTTCCCGGGACAACTTCCTACGAGCAGTACTTC. This codes for CASSPLPGTTSYEQYF.

This chain uses TRBV20-1 with TRBJ2-1; 7 bases fit TRBD1. The CDR3 is 11 residues long. Trimming took 6 bases from V and 9 from J; bases not matched to a gene: 5. Germline assignment: CDR1 DFQATT and CDR2 SNEGSKA (reference sequence). The CDR3 spells CSALAGGEQFF. The CDR3 DNA reads as TGCAGTGCCCTTGCAGGGGGTGAGCAGTTCTTC.

The rearrangement joins TRBV6-5 to TRBJ2-1; TRBD1 matches 7 bases. The CDR3 is 14 amino acids. V shed 2 bases, J shed 5 bases, and the junction held 3 bases outside the gene matches. The germline V gene has CDR1 MNHEY and CDR2 SVGAGI. CDR3 amino acids: CASSYRDSHNEQFF. The CDR3 DNA sequence: TGTGCCAGCAGTTACCGGGACAGCCACAATGAGCAGTTCTTC.

This chain links TRBV30 with TRBJ1-3; D call uncertain. The V gene's germline CDR1 is GTSNPN and CDR2 SVGIG (reference sequence). The CDR3 consists of 13 residues. V dropped 4 bases and J dropped 2 bases, with 9 bases sitting between them. CDR3 region: CAWNAGPGNTIYF. Written as DNA, the CDR3 is TGTGCCTGGAATGCTGGGCCTGGAAACACCATATATTTT.

This chain uses TRBV19 with TRBJ2-5; D might be TRBD1 (7 bases). CDR1 LNHDA and CDR2 SQIVND come from the germline V gene (reference sequence). This CDR3 has 16 amino acids. V was shortened by 3 bases and J by 5 bases, with 19 bases between the two germline ends. The DNA of the CDR3 is TGTGCCAGTAGTATCCCGCGACAGGGAGGTGGTGAGACCCAGTACTTC. Encoded protein: CASSIPRQGGGETQYF. Looking up the rest from reference TRBV19 and TRBJ2-5 gives the full variable domain: DGGITQSPKYLFRKEGQNVTLSCEQNLNHDAMYWYRQDPGQGLRLIYYSQIVNDFQKGDIAEGYSVSREKKESFPLTVTSAQKNPTAFYLCASSIPRQGGGETQYFGPGTRLLVL.

The chain links TRBV7-2 to TRBJ1-1; no reliable D call. The CDR3 contains 12 residues. The V and J ends lost 1 base and 11 bases respectively, with 11 bases between them. Germline CDR1 is SGHTA and CDR2 is FQGNSA. CDR3 protein: CASSLVGSAAFF. The CDR3 DNA sequence: TGTGCCAGCAGCTTAGTGGGGAGTGCGGCTTTCTTT.

The genes are TRBV9 and TRBJ2-7; the match to TRBD1 covers 9 bases. Per the germline V gene, CDR1 is SGDLS and CDR2 is YYNGEE. The ends lost 4 bases at V and 6 bases at J; junction bases unmatched: 8. This CDR3 region has 14 residues. This chain's CDR3 is CASSFRDRDAEQYF. CDR3 sequence (DNA): TGTGCCAGCAGCTTCCGGGACAGGGATGCCGAGCAGTACTTC.

The V and J genes are TRBV28 and TRBJ2-7, with a possible D match to TRBD2 (6 bases). V was clipped by 7 bases and J by 3 bases, with 19 bases between them. This CDR3 comprises 15 residues. Germline loops: CDR1 MDHEN, CDR2 SYDVKM. The CDR3 loop is CASNLRAGLIYEQYF. The DNA of the CDR3 is TGTGCCAGCAACCTTAGGGCGGGACTCATCTACGAGCAGTACTTC.

The chain carries TRBV5-4 and TRBJ1-1, with TRBD1 matching over 7 bases. Trimming took 5 bases from V and 3 from J; bases not matched to a gene: 7. This CDR3 is 14 amino acids long. The germline V gene encodes CDR1 SGHNT and CDR2 YYREEE (reference sequence). The CDR3 sequence is CASRPTGWDTEAFF. For the CDR3, the DNA is TGTGCCAGCAGGCCGACAGGGTGGGACACTGAAGCTTTCTTT.

The chain couples TRBV30 to TRBJ1-2; unclear D gene. The CDR3 extends over 11 amino acids. CDR1 GTSNPN and CDR2 SVGIG come from the germline V gene (reference sequence). V was cut by 3 bases and J by 7 bases, with 9 bases left in between. The CDR3 sequence: CAWSRESGYTF. In DNA, the CDR3 is TGTGCCTGGAGCCGGGAGTCTGGCTACACCTTC.

The rearrangement joins TRBV30 to TRBJ2-7, with 8 bases identical to TRBD2. Germline CDR1 is GTSNPN and CDR2 is SVGIG (reference sequence). V lost 1 base to trimming and J lost 3 bases; unmatched junction nucleotides: 5. This CDR3 comprises 14 residues. Written as DNA, the CDR3 is TGTGCCTGGAGTGGGACTAGCACAATCTACGAGCAGTACTTC. Translated, it gives CAWSGTSTIYEQYF.

This chain connects TRBV5-4 to TRBJ2-7; 11 bases agree with TRBD2. The V segment lost 3 bases and the J segment 2 bases; nucleotides outside the gene matches: 7. CDR1 is SGHNT, CDR2 YYREEE, per germline (reference sequence). The length of the CDR3 is 16 residues. This CDR3 reads CASSSLTSGIPYEQYF. The CDR3 DNA sequence: TGTGCCAGCAGCTCCCTGACTAGCGGGATCCCCTACGAGCAGTACTTC.

The rearrangement joins TRBV6-5 to TRBJ1-2, with a possible D match to TRBD1 (6 bases). The V end lost 4 bases, the J end lost 5 bases, and 11 bases lay between the germline ends. Germline loops: CDR1 MNHEY, CDR2 SVGAGI. CDR3 size: 13 residues. The CDR3 bases are TGTGCCAGCAGTTTGGGGGCAGGGTATGGCTACACCTTC. This encodes CASSLGAGYGYTF.

The chain joins TRBV5-1 to TRBJ2-1; TRBD2 agrees at 10 bases. The CDR3 consists of 17 residues. Germline V lookup: CDR1 SGHRS, CDR2 YFSETQ. V lost 2 bases and J lost 5; bases outside the gene matches: 10. The DNA of the CDR3 is TGCGCCAGCAGCTTCGTCAGTGTACTAGCGGGAAACAATGAGCAGTTCTTC. Residues: CASSFVSVLAGNNEQFF.

The chain uses TRBV10-3 and TRBJ2-1; D is perhaps TRBD2 (5 bases). V lost 3 bases and J lost 3, with 15 bases in between. CDR1 and CDR2 (germline): ENHRY, SYGVKD. This CDR3 has 16 amino acids. CDR3 region: CAISDLRADRYNEQFF. DNA of the CDR3: TGTGCCATCAGTGACTTACGAGCGGACCGCTACAATGAGCAGTTCTTC.